The source of this T cell receptor beta chain is a study of blood T cells in healthy people across ages. The authors drew approximately 9 milliliters of peripheral blood from each donor. Overall study findings and caveats: Roughly linear age-related decline in beta diversity appeared, significant by age about 37.

A word on this clonotype: Its antigen is unidentified.

With a J-beta primer mix and a sample-barcoded 5' primer, a second PCR ran roughly 6 to 11 cycles. A template-switch adaptor containing 12 random nucleotides labeled each cDNA molecule. Each CDR3 protein is one row after TCRdb ran MiXCR on the 5' RACE reads. The sample has about 1.8 million distinct CDR3 sequences; just under 50% are singletons. CDR1 and CDR2 (germline): SNHLY, FYNNEI. This CDR3 region has 16 residues. The V end lost 7 bases, the J end lost 1 base, and 14 bases lay between the germline ends. The chain combines TRBV2 with TRBJ1-6; tentative D call: TRBD1 (5 bases). The receptor comes from a woman in her 40s in good health. Sample: blood. The DNA for the CDR3 is TGTGCCAGCAATAGGGACGGACCGTCCTATAATTCACCCCTCCACTTT. It codes for CASNRDGPSYNSPLHF.